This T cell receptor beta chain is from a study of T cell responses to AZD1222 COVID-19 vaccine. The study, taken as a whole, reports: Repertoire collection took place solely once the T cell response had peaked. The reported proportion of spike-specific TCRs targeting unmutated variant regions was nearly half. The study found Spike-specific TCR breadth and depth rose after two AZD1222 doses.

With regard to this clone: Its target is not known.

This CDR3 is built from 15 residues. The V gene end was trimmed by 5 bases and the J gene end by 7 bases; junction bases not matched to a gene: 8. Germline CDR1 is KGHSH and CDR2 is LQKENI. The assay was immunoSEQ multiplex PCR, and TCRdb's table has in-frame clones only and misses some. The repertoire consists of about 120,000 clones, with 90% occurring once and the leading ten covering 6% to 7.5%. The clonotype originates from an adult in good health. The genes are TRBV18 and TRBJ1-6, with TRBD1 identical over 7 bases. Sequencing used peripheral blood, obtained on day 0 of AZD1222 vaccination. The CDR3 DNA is TGTGCCAGCTCAAATTGGACAGGAGGGAATTCACCCCTCCACTTT. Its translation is CASSNWTGGNSPLHF.